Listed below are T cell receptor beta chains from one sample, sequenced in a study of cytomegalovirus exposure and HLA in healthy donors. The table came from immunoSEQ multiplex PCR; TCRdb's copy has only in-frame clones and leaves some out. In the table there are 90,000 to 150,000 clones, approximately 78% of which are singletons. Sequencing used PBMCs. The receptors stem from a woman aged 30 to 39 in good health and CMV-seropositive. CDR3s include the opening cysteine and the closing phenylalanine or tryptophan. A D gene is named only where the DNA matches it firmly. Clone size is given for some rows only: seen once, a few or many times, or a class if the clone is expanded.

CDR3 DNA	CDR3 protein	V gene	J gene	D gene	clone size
TGTGCCAGCAGCTTAGAAGGGGTGGTTTCACCCCTCCACTTT	CASSLEGVVSPLHF	TRBV7-8	TRBJ1-6	.	.
TGTGCCAGCAGTCTAAGAGGCTCCGGAGCTAACTATGGCTACACCTTC	CASSLRGSGANYGYTF	TRBV27	TRBJ1-2	.	.
TGTGCCAGCAGCCGCGGGTTTTACGAGACCCAGTACTTC	CASSRGFYETQYF	TRBV7-2	TRBJ2-5	.	.
TGTGCCAGCAGCACCGGACTAGCGGGGGGGCAATACGAGCAGTACTTC	CASSTGLAGGQYEQYF	TRBV5-4	TRBJ2-7	TRBD2	once
TGTGCCAGCAATTCAGCGGGGGGGCCCGTTGATACGCAGTATTTT	CASNSAGGPVDTQYF	TRBV2	TRBJ2-3	TRBD2	once
TGTGCCAGCAGTATCGGACACGATAATTCACCCCTCCACTTT	CASSIGHDNSPLHF	TRBV6-6	TRBJ1-6	.	.
TGTGCCAGCTCACCAACCTCGGGGGGCAATGGCAATCAGCCCCAGCATTTT	CASSPTSGGNGNQPQHF	TRBV18	TRBJ1-5	.	.
TGTGCCAGCAGCTTCGGACAGGGTGGTCACACAGATACGCAGTATTTT	CASSFGQGGHTDTQYF	TRBV5-8	TRBJ2-3	TRBD1	.
TGTGCCAGCAGCAGGAGCATAGCGGGGAGCTCCTACGAGCAGTACTTC	CASSRSIAGSSYEQYF	TRBV9	TRBJ2-7	TRBD2	.
TGTGCCAGCAGTAACAACCAGGGACGGGGGGTTGAGCAGTTCTTC	CASSNNQGRGVEQFF	TRBV6-1	TRBJ2-1	TRBD2	few
TGTGCCAGCAGCCCCGGGCCGGGGAGCACAGATACGCAGTATTTT	CASSPGPGSTDTQYF	TRBV7-8	TRBJ2-3	.	.
TGTGCCAGTGCCACCGGGACTACCTACAATGAGCAGTTCTTC	CASATGTTYNEQFF	TRBV19	TRBJ2-1	TRBD2	.
TGCGCCAGCAGCTTATACAGTGACCAAGAGACCCAGTACTTC	CASSLYSDQETQYF	TRBV5-1	TRBJ2-5	.	.
TGCGCCAGCAGCCTGACCAGAACAGGGGTCCCCGAAGCTTTCTTT	CASSLTRTGVPEAFF	TRBV5-1	TRBJ1-1	TRBD1	once
TGTGCCAGCAGCTTGGTCAACAGGGAACGGGGTGGCTACACCTTC	CASSLVNRERGGYTF	TRBV5-4	TRBJ1-2	.	.
TGTGCCAGCCAACAGCCCCAGCATTTT	CASQQPQHF	TRBV21-1	TRBJ1-5	.	.
TGCGCCAGCAGCTCCGGACAGAACAATGAGCAGTTCTTC	CASSSGQNNEQFF	TRBV5-1	TRBJ2-1	.	.